The rows below give T cell receptor beta chains drawn from one sample of a study of human T cells and chemical hapten exposure. Via MiXCR, TCRdb re-called the reads, giving one row per CDR3 protein. The data contain 95,000 to 150,000 distinct CDR3 sequences, 8.5% to 9% of them singletons. Sequencing was done on a sample of whole blood. The receptor set was obtained from a human donor in good health. Some clones in this sample may be carry-over from other donors' samples. Both conserved end residues are part of each CDR3. A D gene is named only where the DNA matches it firmly. The listing skips clone size in some rows; elsewhere it reads once, few, many or a size class.

j_call | d_call | cdr3_length | v_call | clone_size | cdr3_aa | cdr3_nt
TRBJ1-1 | - | 13 | TRBV6-6 | many | CASSERENTEAFF | TGTGCCAGCAGCGAACGGGAGAACACTGAAGCTTTCTTT
TRBJ1-2 | TRBD1 | 15 | TRBV28 | many | CASSWGTGVNYGYTF | TGTGCCAGCAGTTGGGGGACAGGAGTAAACTATGGCTACACCTTC
TRBJ1-2 | TRBD1 | 17 | TRBV12-3/TRBV12-4 | few | CASSPRDRVPPNYGYTF | TGTGCCAGCAGTCCCCGGGACAGGGTTCCACCTAACTATGGCTACACCTTC
TRBJ2-3 | TRBD1 | 16 | TRBV5-1 | many | CASRAGQGASTDTQYF | TGCGCCAGCAGGGCCGGACAGGGGGCCAGCACAGATACGCAGTATTTT
TRBJ1-2 | TRBD1 | 15 | TRBV6-5 | many | CASSGRQGASKGYTF | TGTGCCAGCAGTGGACGACAGGGGGCTTCGAAAGGCTACACCTTC
TRBJ2-3 | - | 13 | TRBV7-9 | many | CASSPQGPDTQYF | TGTGCCAGCAGCCCCCAGGGTCCAGATACGCAGTATTTT
TRBJ2-7 | - | 13 | TRBV20-1 | - | CSAPGTLTYEQYF | TGCAGTGCCCCCGGGACGCTAACCTACGAGCAGTACTTC
TRBJ1-4 | TRBD1 | 17 | TRBV11-2 | many | CASSPGQGGAYNEKLFF | TGTGCCAGCAGCCCAGGACAGGGGGGAGCCTATAATGAAAAACTGTTTTTT
TRBJ1-2 | TRBD1 | 17 | TRBV6-2/TRBV6-3 | few | CASTYRDRGQFASGYTF | TGTGCCAGCACCTATCGGGACAGGGGCCAGTTTGCGAGTGGCTACACCTTC
TRBJ1-1 | - | 15 | TRBV3-1 | many | CASSQEGNSYTEAFF | TGTGCCAGCAGCCAAGAGGGGAACAGCTACACTGAAGCTTTCTTT
TRBJ2-1 | TRBD1 | 15 | TRBV28 | - | CASSLKGTVYNEQFF | TGTGCCAGCAGTTTGAAAGGGACAGTTTACAATGAGCAGTTCTTC
TRBJ1-2 | - | 15 | TRBV10-3 | many | CAARNSGGTLSGYTF | TGTGCCGCGAGAAATTCTGGGGGGACTCTCAGTGGCTACACCTTC
TRBJ2-3 | TRBD2 | 15 | TRBV5-4 | - | CASSLGGGSTDTQYF | TGTGCCAGCAGCTTGGGCGGGGGGAGCACAGATACGCAGTATTTT
TRBJ2-1 | TRBD2 | 16 | TRBV20-1 | - | CSANPLGLAGVNEQFF | TGCAGTGCTAACCCCCTGGGGCTAGCGGGAGTTAATGAGCAGTTCTTC
TRBJ2-1 | - | 13 | TRBV9 | - | CASSGGSEGEQFF | TGTGCCAGCAGCGGGGGCTCAGAGGGTGAGCAGTTCTTC
TRBJ1-1 | TRBD1 | 15 | TRBV6-5 | few | CASSFYRGLGTEAFF | TGTGCCAGCAGTTTTTACAGGGGGCTCGGCACTGAAGCTTTCTTT
TRBJ2-1 | TRBD2 | 17 | TRBV7-2 | few | CASSPTGLAGGNNEQFF | TGTGCCAGCAGCCCAACGGGACTAGCGGGAGGAAACAATGAGCAGTTCTTC
TRBJ1-1 | - | 16 | TRBV6-2/TRBV6-3 | few | CASTRRAEGLYTEAFF | TGTGCCAGCACCCGGCGGGCGGAGGGGTTGTACACTGAAGCTTTCTTT
TRBJ2-2 | TRBD1 | 15 | TRBV5-1 | few | CASSEGTGAYGELFF | TGCGCCAGCAGCGAAGGGACAGGGGCTTACGGGGAGCTGTTTTTT
TRBJ2-3 | - | 12 | TRBV2 | many | CANGLPTDTQYF | TGTGCCAACGGACTACCCACAGATACGCAGTATTTT
TRBJ2-1 | TRBD2 | 18 | TRBV15 | - | CATSRDPSGEILYNEQFF | TGTGCCACCAGCAGAGATCCTAGCGGGGAGATCCTCTACAATGAGCAGTTCTTC
TRBJ2-7 | - | 14 | TRBV5-4 | - | CASSLVAGMDEQYF | TGTGCCAGCAGCTTGGTTGCAGGGATGGACGAGCAGTACTTC
TRBJ2-1 | TRBD2 | 15 | TRBV4-3 | - | CASSPNSGGKNEQFF | TGCGCCAGCAGCCCAAATAGCGGGGGGAAGAATGAGCAGTTCTTC
TRBJ1-1 | TRBD1 | 15 | TRBV5-4 | - | CASSPGQVPNTEAFF | TGTGCCAGCAGCCCCGGACAGGTCCCGAACACTGAAGCTTTCTTT
TRBJ1-1 | - | 15 | TRBV6-5 | - | CASSYSTEGDTEAFF | TGTGCCAGCAGTTACTCGACAGAGGGGGACACTGAAGCTTTCTTT
TRBJ1-3 | - | 13 | TRBV6-5 | many | CASTSSSGNTIYF | TGTGCCAGCACCTCAAGCTCTGGAAACACCATATATTTT
TRBJ2-1 | - | 11 | TRBV24-1 | many | CATSVNNEQFF | TGTGCCACCAGTGTGAACAATGAGCAGTTCTTC
TRBJ1-2 | - | 11 | TRBV12-5 | - | CASGAQGTYTF | TGTGCTAGTGGCGCACAGGGCACCTACACCTTC
TRBJ2-7 | - | 14 | TRBV12-3/TRBV12-4 | few | CASSPDSFVYEQYF | TGTGCCAGCAGCCCGGACAGCTTCGTCTACGAGCAGTACTTC
TRBJ2-3 | - | 16 | TRBV29-1 | many | CSVKGTGPRDTDTQYF | TGCAGCGTCAAAGGAACGGGTCCCAGAGACACAGATACGCAGTATTTT
TRBJ2-5 | TRBD2 | 14 | TRBV29-1 | - | CSTRGTSGEETQYF | TGCAGCACCCGAGGGACTAGCGGAGAAGAGACCCAGTACTTC
TRBJ2-6 | TRBD1 | 17 | TRBV6-6 | - | CASSRGQASSGANVLTF | TGTGCCAGCAGTAGGGGACAGGCGAGCTCTGGGGCCAACGTCCTGACTTTC
TRBJ2-7 | TRBD2 | 15 | TRBV6-1 | few | CASSTGTSGTYEQYF | TGTGCCAGCAGTACCGGGACTAGCGGGACCTACGAGCAGTACTTC
TRBJ2-1 | - | 13 | TRBV9 | few | CASSGGSYNEQFF | TGTGCCAGCAGCGGCGGCTCCTACAATGAGCAGTTCTTC
TRBJ2-1 | TRBD1 | 14 | TRBV10-3 | many | CAIRGTGGHNEQFF | TGTGCCATCAGAGGGACAGGGGGTCACAATGAGCAGTTCTTC
TRBJ2-3 | - | 15 | TRBV7-2 | many | CASSLEAGYTDTQYF | TGTGCCAGCAGCTTAGAGGCCGGGTACACAGATACGCAGTATTTT
TRBJ2-2 | - | 15 | TRBV7-3 | - | CANSRGGANTGELFF | TGTGCCAACAGCCGAGGAGGGGCGAACACCGGGGAGCTGTTTTTT
TRBJ2-3 | - | 16 | TRBV13 | - | CASSPLAGARTDTQYF | TGTGCCAGCAGCCCCCTGGCGGGGGCACGAACAGATACGCAGTATTTT
TRBJ2-2 | - | 16 | TRBV27 | few | CASSFTGLSGTGELFF | TGTGCCAGCAGTTTTACAGGGCTCTCTGGCACCGGGGAGCTGTTTTTT
TRBJ2-3 | TRBD2 | 22 | TRBV14 | few | CASSQENLAGGPAAHPSDTQYF | TGTGCCAGCAGCCAAGAAAACCTAGCGGGAGGGCCAGCGGCACACCCATCAGATACGCAGTATTTT
TRBJ2-7 | TRBD1 | 14 | TRBV20-1 | many | CSARGDRGSYEQYF | TGCAGTGCTAGGGGGGACAGGGGCTCCTACGAGCAGTACTTC
TRBJ2-5 | - | 16 | TRBV15 | - | CATSRVAGTGAETQYF | TGTGCCACCAGCAGAGTTGCAGGGACGGGGGCAGAGACCCAGTACTTC
TRBJ2-2 | TRBD2 | 16 | TRBV6-6 | many | CASTPLASGRTGELFF | TGTGCCAGCACCCCCCTGGCTAGCGGGAGGACCGGGGAGCTGTTTTTT
TRBJ2-1 | TRBD2 | 14 | TRBV7-9 | - | CASSLVLADNEQFF | TGTGCCAGCAGCTTAGTGCTAGCGGACAATGAGCAGTTCTTC
TRBJ2-5 | TRBD2 | 15 | TRBV11-2 | few | CASSTLAGAAETQYF | TGTGCCAGCAGCACTTTAGCGGGAGCAGCAGAGACCCAGTACTTC
TRBJ2-2 | - | 14 | TRBV12-3/TRBV12-4 | many | CASRVRANTGELFF | TGTGCCAGCAGGGTGAGGGCGAACACCGGGGAGCTGTTTTTT
TRBJ2-5 | - | 14 | TRBV12-3/TRBV12-4 | - | CASSLVIGVETQYF | TGTGCCAGCAGTTTAGTAATTGGGGTCGAGACCCAGTACTTC
TRBJ2-1 | TRBD1 | 13 | TRBV20-1 | - | CSGDSFPYNEQFF | TGCAGTGGGGACAGTTTTCCCTACAATGAGCAGTTCTTC
TRBJ2-7 | - | 17 | TRBV6-1 | many | CASSDAIRAGQEYEQYF | TGTGCCAGCAGTGATGCCATCAGGGCAGGTCAAGAGTACGAGCAGTACTTC